This T cell receptor (beta chain) was recovered during a study of long-term antiretroviral therapy in people with HIV. The assay used was immunoSEQ (version v3.0), run at survey level. The data were produced by immunoSEQ multiplex PCR, yet TCRdb's version contains in-frame clones alone and is incomplete. Of fewer than 45,000 clones in the sample, about 80% were seen once. This CDR3 has 17 amino acids. Germline V CDR1 and CDR2: LGHNA, YSLEER. Deletions cut 3 bases from V and 3 bases from J, with 21 bases between. The sequencing here drew on unsorted PBMCs, taken 3.4 years after starting antiretroviral therapy. This TCR was recovered from a man aged 25-45 years with HIV. The chain joins TRBV4-3 to TRBJ2-7; a possible D gene is TRBD2 (5 bases). This chain's CDR3 is CASSQQVSARGIYEQYF. In nucleotides, the CDR3 is TGCGCCAGCAGCCAGCAGGTTTCTGCCCGAGGGATCTACGAGCAGTACTTC.